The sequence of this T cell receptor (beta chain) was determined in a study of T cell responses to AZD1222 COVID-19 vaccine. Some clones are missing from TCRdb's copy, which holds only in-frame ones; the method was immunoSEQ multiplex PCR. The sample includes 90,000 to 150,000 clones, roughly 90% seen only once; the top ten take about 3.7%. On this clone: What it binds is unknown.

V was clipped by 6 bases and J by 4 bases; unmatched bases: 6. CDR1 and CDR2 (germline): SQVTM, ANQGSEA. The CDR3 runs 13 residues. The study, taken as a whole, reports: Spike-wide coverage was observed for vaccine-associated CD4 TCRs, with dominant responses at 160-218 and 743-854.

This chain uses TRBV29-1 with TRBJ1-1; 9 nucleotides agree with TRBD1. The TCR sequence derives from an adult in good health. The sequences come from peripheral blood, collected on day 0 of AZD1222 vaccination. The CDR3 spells CSVMTGGSTEAFF. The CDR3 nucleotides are TGCAGCGTCATGACAGGGGGTTCCACTGAAGCTTTCTTT.